The rows below give T cell receptor beta chains drawn from one sample of a study of human T cells and chemical hapten exposure. MiXCR, run by TCRdb on the RACE reads, gives a single entry per CDR3 protein. The table lists tens of thousands of distinct CDR3 sequences, 11% of them singletons. The specimen was whole blood, collected in connection with sensitization to the hapten diphenylcyclopropenone (DPC). These receptors were taken from a young woman with alopecia areata. Some clones in this sample may be carry-over from other donors' samples. Both conserved end residues are part of each CDR3. A D gene is named only where the DNA matches it firmly. Clone size, where shown, is once, few, many, or a class for clones that have expanded.

clone size	V gene	J gene	D gene	CDR3 protein	CDR3 DNA
few	TRBV10-3	TRBJ1-1	-	CAISYDGATRDTEAFF	TGTGCCATCAGTTATGACGGCGCCACCAGGGACACTGAAGCTTTCTTT
many	TRBV29-1	TRBJ1-3	-	CSVNGGSGNTIYF	TGCAGCGTGAATGGAGGCTCTGGAAACACCATATATTTT
many	TRBV29-1	TRBJ1-4	-	CSVATLNEKLFF	TGCAGCGTTGCAACCCTTAATGAAAAACTGTTTTTT
-	TRBV10-3	TRBJ2-1	TRBD1	CAISEGQGAINEQFF	TGTGCCATCAGTGAAGGACAGGGGGCTATTAATGAGCAGTTCTTC
few	TRBV6-5	TRBJ2-1	-	CASKGLALNEQFF	TGTGCCAGCAAGGGGTTAGCCCTCAATGAGCAGTTCTTC
few	TRBV5-1	TRBJ1-5	-	CASSLGDGSWEPQHF	TGCGCCAGCAGCTTAGGGGACGGCTCTTGGGAGCCCCAGCATTTT
many	TRBV20-1	TRBJ1-3	-	CSARIRDGNTIYF	TGCAGTGCTAGAATCAGAGACGGAAACACCATATATTTT
-	TRBV4-3	TRBJ1-2	TRBD1	CASSLPGQGRYYGYTF	TGCGCCAGCAGCCTCCCGGGACAGGGAAGGTACTATGGCTACACCTTC
-	TRBV7-9	TRBJ1-2	-	CASSSPPPLYGYTF	TGTGCCAGCAGCTCTCCCCCTCCTCTCTATGGCTACACCTTC
few	TRBV30	TRBJ1-5	-	CAWRPNSNQPQHF	TGTGCCTGGAGACCAAATAGCAATCAGCCCCAGCATTTT
few	TRBV6-5	TRBJ1-6	-	CASSQRRTFTPLHF	TGTGCCAGCAGCCAAAGAAGGACGTTTACACCCCTCCACTTT
many	TRBV7-3	TRBJ1-1	-	CASSLNPAGETEAFF	TGTGCCAGCAGCTTAAACCCGGCTGGGGAAACTGAAGCTTTCTTT
-	TRBV20-1	TRBJ1-2	-	CSASEGPYGYTF	TGCAGTGCTAGTGAAGGACCCTATGGCTACACCTTC
-	TRBV24-1	TRBJ2-1	TRBD2	CATSDFRASGGNEQFF	TGTGCCACCAGTGATTTTCGGGCTAGCGGGGGCAATGAGCAGTTCTTC
-	TRBV5-1	TRBJ1-2	-	CASSLQTSNYGYTF	TGCGCCAGCAGCTTGCAAACCTCTAACTATGGCTACACCTTC
many	TRBV29-1	TRBJ2-1	TRBD1	CSVEPRTGRDNEQFF	TGCAGCGTTGAACCCCGGACAGGGAGAGACAATGAGCAGTTCTTC
few	TRBV30	TRBJ1-3	-	CAWSVSPANTIYF	TGTGCCTGGAGTGTTAGTCCGGCGAACACCATATATTTT
many	TRBV6-4	TRBJ1-1	-	CASRSTANTEAFF	TGTGCCAGCAGGTCTACAGCGAACACTGAAGCTTTCTTT
few	TRBV28	TRBJ1-5	-	CASRQGFSNQPQHF	TGTGCCAGCAGGCAGGGCTTTAGCAATCAGCCCCAGCATTTT
-	TRBV29-1	TRBJ1-5	-	CSVSDTNQPQHF	TGCAGCGTTAGTGACACCAATCAGCCCCAGCATTTT
many	TRBV30	TRBJ1-1	TRBD1	CAWKEVQGEEAFF	TGTGCCTGGAAAGAAGTACAGGGGGAAGAAGCTTTCTTT
-	TRBV7-2	TRBJ2-3	-	CASSSSGALGTQYF	TGTGCCAGCAGCAGTAGTGGGGCCCTCGGTACGCAGTATTTT
many	TRBV25-1	TRBJ2-7	TRBD2	CASSSGRAREQYF	TGTGCCAGCAGTAGCGGGAGGGCCCGCGAGCAGTACTTC
many	TRBV7-9	TRBJ2-2	-	CASSLEATGELFF	TGTGCCAGCAGCTTGGAGGCCACCGGGGAGCTGTTTTTT